The text below deals with one T cell receptor beta chain. Its binding antigen is unknown. There are no base qualities to consult, and no much larger clone falls within one base. One collaborating source in Seattle enrolled patients during active infection and followed them longitudinally through the course of disease. Collaborating institutions collected whole blood in K2EDTA tubes following their own protocols. For TCRbeta analysis, collaborator samples were shipped as frozen whole blood, as isolated PBMCs, or as DNA extracted from either sample type. TCRbeta CDR3 regions were amplified from genomic DNA by means of the immunoSEQ Assay, a bias-controlled multiplex PCR. The paper's data handling went like this. Within the assay, amplification of reference gene primers was used to estimate how many nucleated cells each sample contained. To quantify the absolute abundance of each unique TCRbeta CDR3 rearrangement, sequence reads were collapsed and filtered. Productive Simpson clonality was computed per sample as the square root of Simpson's diversity index over productive rearrangements. In TCRdb, the immuneACCESS table is reduced to in-frame sequences with V and J assigned. These tables do not hold every clone; where another copy was compared, an unresolved V gene accounts for under half, and the others remain unexplained. V, J and clone size were drawn from that table, and D and trimming were deduced from the DNA. A total of about 220,000 clones appear in this sample, 85% of them only once. Under 2.5% of the sample is held by the ten biggest clonotypes.

Trimming at the junction amounts to 0 bases on V and 0 bases on J, and the germline ends lie 13 bases apart. The CDR3 runs 16 amino acids, cysteine and phenylalanine included. Kept here is only the CDR3 DNA, which spans 48 bases and is read in frame from base 1. Taken from the germline V gene, the CDR1 and CDR2 loops are SGHRS and YFSETQ. This specimen belongs to a study of blood T cell repertoires in COVID-19 (dated by TCRdb to the early 2020s). Background for the entire study: Samples covering the acute and convalescent phases of COVID-19 were provided by collaborators in the United States, Italy and Spain. Sample metadata almost always included a de-identified subject ID, COVID-19 status, age in years and sex. The samples were drawn from two sources: the first 160 participants of the ongoing ImmuneRACE study, and 950 to 1,500 subjects contributed by 6 global collaborators. Deeply sampled blood TCRbeta repertoires from subjects exposed to, actively infected with, or recovered from COVID-19 were included in the dataset. A freely available public database, intended as a resource for researchers studying the immune response to SARS-CoV-2, is where the repertoires were released. The material from the prospective study consisted of cDNA or gDNA derived from T cells, B-cell-depleted T cells, or PBMCs. Where HLA class I and class II types were available, the types were taken from metadata supplied by the sample provider, not from assay-based typing.

The paper as a whole reports these results and caveats: Clinical and demographic metadata were provided uncurated, with the amount varying by source and participant.

The sequence derives from a woman aged 70-85 years with COVID-19, enrolled during active disease. The V and J genes are TRBV5-1 and TRBJ2-7, with the D gene uncertain. Sequencing was carried out using peripheral blood. In nucleotide form, the sequence is TGCGCCAGCAGCTTGGGTTCTGGGCCCAGCTCCTACGAGCAGTACTTC. It translates as CASSLGSGPSSYEQYF.